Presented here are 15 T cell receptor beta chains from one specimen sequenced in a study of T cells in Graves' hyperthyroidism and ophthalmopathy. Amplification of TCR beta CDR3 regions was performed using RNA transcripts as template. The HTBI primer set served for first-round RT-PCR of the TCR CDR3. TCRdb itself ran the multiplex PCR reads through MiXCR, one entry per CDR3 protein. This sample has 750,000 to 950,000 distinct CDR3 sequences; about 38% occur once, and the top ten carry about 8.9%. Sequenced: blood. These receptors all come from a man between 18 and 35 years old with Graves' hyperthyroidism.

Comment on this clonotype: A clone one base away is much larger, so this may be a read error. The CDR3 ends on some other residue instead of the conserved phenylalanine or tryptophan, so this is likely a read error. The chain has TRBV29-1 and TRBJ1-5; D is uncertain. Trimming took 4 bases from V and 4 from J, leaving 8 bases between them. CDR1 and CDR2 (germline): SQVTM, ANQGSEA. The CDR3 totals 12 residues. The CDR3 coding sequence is TGCAGCGTTGGGACGGATAATCAGCCCCAGCATCTT. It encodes CSVGTDNQPQHL.

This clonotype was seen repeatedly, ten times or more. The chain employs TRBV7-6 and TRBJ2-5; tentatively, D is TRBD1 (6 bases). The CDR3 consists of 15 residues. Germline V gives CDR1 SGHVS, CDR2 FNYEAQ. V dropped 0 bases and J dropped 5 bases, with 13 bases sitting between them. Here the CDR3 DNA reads TGTGCCAGCAGCTTAGCCACAGGGCACCGGGAGACCCAGTACTTC. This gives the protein CASSLATGHRETQYF.

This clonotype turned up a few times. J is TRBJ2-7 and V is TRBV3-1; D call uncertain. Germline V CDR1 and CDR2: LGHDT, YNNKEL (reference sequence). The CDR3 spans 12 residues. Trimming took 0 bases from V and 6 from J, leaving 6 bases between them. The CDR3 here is CASSQEWREQYF. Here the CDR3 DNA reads TGTGCCAGCAGCCAAGAATGGCGCGAGCAGTACTTC.

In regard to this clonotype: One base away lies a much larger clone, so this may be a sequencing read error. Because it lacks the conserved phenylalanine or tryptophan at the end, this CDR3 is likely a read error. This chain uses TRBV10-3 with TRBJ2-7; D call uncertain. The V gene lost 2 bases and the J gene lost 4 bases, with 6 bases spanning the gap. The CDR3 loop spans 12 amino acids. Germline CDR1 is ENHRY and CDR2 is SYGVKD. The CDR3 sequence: CAISEGEYEQYL. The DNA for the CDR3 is TGTGCCATCAGTGAGGGCGAATACGAGCAGTACCTC.

The DNA for the CDR3 is TGTGCCAGCAGCTTAAGGGACAGGGTACCCCTCTATGGCTACACCTTC. It encodes CASSLRDRVPLYGYTF. This sequence joins TRBV7-9 and TRBJ1-2, with TRBD1 matching over 9 bases. CDR1 and CDR2 from the germline V gene are SEHNR and FQNEAQ (reference sequence). V lost 2 bases and J lost 4; bases outside the gene matches: 8. This CDR3 contains 16 residues.

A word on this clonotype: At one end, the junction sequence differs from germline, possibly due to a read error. For the CDR3, the DNA is TGTGCCAGCAGCTCAGACAGGGGGTTCATCGGGGCCAACGTCCCGACTTTC. The encoded protein is CASSSDRGFIGANVPTF. V gene TRBV7-2 combines with J gene TRBJ2-6; 9 nucleotides agree with TRBD1. The CDR3 consists of 17 residues. Germline CDR1 is SGHTA and CDR2 is FQGNSA.

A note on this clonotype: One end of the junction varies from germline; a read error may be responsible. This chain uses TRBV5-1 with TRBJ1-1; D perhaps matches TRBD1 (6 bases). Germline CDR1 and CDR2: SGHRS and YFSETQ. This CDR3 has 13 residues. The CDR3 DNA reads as TGTGCCAGCAGCTTGGCCTCGGGGGCGCCGGCTTTCTTT. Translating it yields CASSLASGAPAFF.

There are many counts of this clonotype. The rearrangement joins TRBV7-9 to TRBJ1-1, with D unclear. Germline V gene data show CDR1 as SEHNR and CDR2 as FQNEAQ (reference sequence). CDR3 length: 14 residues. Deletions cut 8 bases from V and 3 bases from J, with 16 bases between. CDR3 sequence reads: CASGIPGSYTEAFF. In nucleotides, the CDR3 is TGTGCCAGCGGTATACCTGGAAGTTACACTGAAGCTTTCTTT.

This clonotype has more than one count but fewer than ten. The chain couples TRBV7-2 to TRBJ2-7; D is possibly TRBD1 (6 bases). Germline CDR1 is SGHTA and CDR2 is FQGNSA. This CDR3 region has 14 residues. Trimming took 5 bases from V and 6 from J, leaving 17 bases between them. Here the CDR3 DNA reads TGTGCCAGCAGCCCCGACCGACAGGCCCCCGAGCAGTACTTC. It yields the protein CASSPDRQAPEQYF.

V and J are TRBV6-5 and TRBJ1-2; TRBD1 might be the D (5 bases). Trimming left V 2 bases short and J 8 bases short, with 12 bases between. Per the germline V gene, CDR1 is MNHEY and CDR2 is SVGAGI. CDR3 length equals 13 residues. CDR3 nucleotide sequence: TGTGCCAGCAGTTACACAGGAGGAGGCGGCTACACCTTC. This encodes CASSYTGGGGYTF.

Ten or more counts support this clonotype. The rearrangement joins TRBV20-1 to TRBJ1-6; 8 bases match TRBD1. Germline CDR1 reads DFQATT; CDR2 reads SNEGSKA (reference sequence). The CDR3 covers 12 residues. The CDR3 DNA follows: TGCAGCCCGACAGGGGATAATTCACCCCTCCACTTT. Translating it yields CSPTGDNSPLHF.

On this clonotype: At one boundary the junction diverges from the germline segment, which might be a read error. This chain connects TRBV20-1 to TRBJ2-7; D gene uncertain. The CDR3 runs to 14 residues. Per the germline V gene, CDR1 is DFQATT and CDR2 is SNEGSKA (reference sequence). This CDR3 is CGANPGRTSYEQYF. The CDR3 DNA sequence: TGCGGTGCTAATCCAGGACGGACCTCCTACGAGCAGTACTTC.

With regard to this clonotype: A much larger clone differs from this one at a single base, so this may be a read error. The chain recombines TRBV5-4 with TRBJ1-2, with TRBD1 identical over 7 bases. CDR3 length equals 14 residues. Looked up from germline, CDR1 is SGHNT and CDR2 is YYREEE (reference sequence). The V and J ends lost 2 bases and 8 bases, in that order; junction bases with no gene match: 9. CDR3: CASSFTPAGGGYTF. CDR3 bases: TGTGCCAGCAGCTTCACCCCGGCAGGGGGGGGCTACACCTTC.

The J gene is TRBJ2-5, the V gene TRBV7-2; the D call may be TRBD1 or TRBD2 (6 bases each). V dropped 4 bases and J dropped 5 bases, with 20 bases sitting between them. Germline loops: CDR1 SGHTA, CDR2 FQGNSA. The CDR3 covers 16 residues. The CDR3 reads CASSSGTSGRTETQYF. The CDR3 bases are TGTGCCAGCAGCTCCGGGACATCTGGGAGGACGGAGACCCAGTACTTC.

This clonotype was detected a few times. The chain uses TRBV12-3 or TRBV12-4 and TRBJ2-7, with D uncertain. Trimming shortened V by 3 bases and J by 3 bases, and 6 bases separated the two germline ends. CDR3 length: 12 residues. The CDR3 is CASSFSRYEQYF. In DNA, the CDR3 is TGTGCCAGCAGTTTCAGCCGCTACGAGCAGTACTTC.